This entry is about one T cell receptor beta chain. This record comes from a study of OX40 agonist ivuxolimab in advanced cancers. Data came from immunoSEQ multiplex PCR; TCRdb stores just in-frame clones and leaves some out. Among about 36,000 clones listed, about 87% were seen once. The CDR3 contains 13 residues. In germline, CDR1 is KGHSH, CDR2 LQKENI. The V end lost 3 bases, the J end lost 6 bases, and 10 bases lay between the germline ends. The sequences come from CD4+ or CD8+ T cells sorted from blood, collected in a trial of the OX40 agonist ivuxolimab. The chain joins TRBV18 to TRBJ2-3; a weak D match, TRBD1 (5 bases). The receptor comes from an adult with an advanced solid tumor such as melanoma, head and neck, liver or kidney cancer. CDR3 DNA sequence: TGTGCCAGCTCACCGGGGCTTGGTGATACGCAGTATTTT. This gives the protein CASSPGLGDTQYF.